Shown below are 26 T cell receptor beta chains from a single sample sequenced in a study of cytomegalovirus exposure and HLA in healthy donors. Vbeta (60) and Jbeta (13) primers were used in the PCR. Generated by immunoSEQ multiplex PCR, the TCRdb table keeps only in-frame clones and is missing some. The sample includes some 110,000 clones, roughly four fifths seen only once; the top ten take 15% to 20%. Sequencing input: PBMCs. The source is a man in his forties or fifties in good health and CMV-seropositive.

The J gene is TRBJ2-2, the V gene TRBV6-5; D remains ambiguous. Germline loops: CDR1 MNHEY, CDR2 SVGAGI. This CDR3 has 14 residues. Trimming removed 7 bases at V and 0 bases at J, with 9 bases between. The DNA for the CDR3 is TGTGCCAGCAATTGGCAGGCGAACACCGGGGAGCTGTTTTTT. Translated: CASNWQANTGELFF.

The chain recombines TRBV5-1 with TRBJ2-5; D may be TRBD2 (5 bases). This CDR3 comprises 15 residues. Trimming took off 3 bases at V and 1 base at J, with 13 bases between the two ends. CDR1 and CDR2 (germline): SGHRS, YFSETQ. CDR3 region: CASSSGEWGQETQYF. CDR3 sequence (DNA): TGCGCCAGCAGCTCCGGGGAATGGGGCCAAGAGACCCAGTACTTC.

Turning to this clone: Sequence at one end of the junction differs from germline and may be a read error. This chain connects TRBV7-9 to TRBJ2-5, with D perhaps TRBD2 (6 bases). Germline CDR1 is SEHNR and CDR2 is FQNEAQ (reference sequence). This CDR3 has 16 residues. In nucleotides, the CDR3 is TGTTCCAGCAGCTTAGTTTCCGGGGGAGTAGGAGAGACCCAGTACTTC. As protein: CSSSLVSGGVGETQYF.

The rearrangement uses TRBV18 and TRBJ2-3; 9 bases align to TRBD1. CDR3 length equals 15 residues. V shed 3 bases and J 6 bases; nucleotides not matched to a gene: 7. Germline CDR1 KGHSH, CDR2 LQKENI. The DNA of the CDR3 is TGTGCCAGCTCACCCGGGACAGGGAAACAGGATACGCAGTATTTT. This gives the protein CASSPGTGKQDTQYF.

The chain employs TRBV9 and TRBJ2-7, with 8 bases identical to TRBD2. The CDR3 extends over 14 amino acids. J was trimmed by 2 bases and V by 3 bases; bases with no gene match: 4. Germline CDR1 is SGDLS and CDR2 is YYNGEE. The CDR3 here is CASSGAGAPYEQYF. CDR3 nucleotides: TGTGCCAGCAGCGGAGCGGGGGCCCCCTACGAGCAGTACTTC.

This chain joins TRBV9 and TRBJ2-3; the D is unclear. V was pared by 1 base and J by 4 bases, with 4 bases between. CDR1 and CDR2 from the germline V gene are SGDLS and YYNGEE. The CDR3 length is 12 residues. The CDR3 coding sequence is TGTGCCAGCAGCGTAAACTCAGATACGCAGTATTTT. Translation gives CASSVNSDTQYF. Full variable domain (missing parts from reference TRBV9 and TRBJ2-3): DSGVTQTPKHLITATGQRVTLRCSPRSGDLSVYWYQQSLDQGLQFLIQYYNGEERAKGNILERFSAQQFPDLHSELNLSSLELGDSALYFCASSVNSDTQYFGPGTRLTVL.

The gene calls are TRBV2 and TRBJ1-6, with TRBD1 as a possible D gene (5 bases). Deletions cut 4 bases from V and 8 bases from J, with 12 bases between. Germline V lookup: CDR1 SNHLY, CDR2 FYNNEI. The CDR3 length is 14 residues. The CDR3 spells CASSGQGFYSPLHF. The CDR3 region has the DNA TGTGCCAGCAGTGGGCAGGGTTTTTATTCACCCCTCCACTTT.

The chain has TRBV18 and TRBJ1-6; 8 bases are shared with TRBD1. This CDR3 is 15 amino acids long. Looked up from germline, CDR1 is KGHSH and CDR2 is LQKENI. Germline trimming cut 0 bases from V and 10 bases from J; bases unmatched to any gene: 5. CDR3 DNA: TGTGCCAGCTCACCACCCGGGACAGGAGACTCACCCCTCCACTTT. The encoded protein is CASSPPGTGDSPLHF.

For this clone: The junction and the germline gene differ at one end; a read error may be behind it. The chain recombines TRBV7-9 with TRBJ1-1; 7 bases map to TRBD1. The CDR3 totals 12 residues. Germline values: CDR1 SEHNR, CDR2 FQNEAQ (reference sequence). CDR3: CSSSPDRYEAFF. The CDR3 coding sequence is TGTTCCAGCAGCCCGGACAGGTACGAAGCTTTCTTT.

The chain carries TRBV27 and TRBJ2-7; 8 nucleotides align to TRBD1. Germline lookup yields CDR1 MNHEY and CDR2 SMNVEV (reference sequence). The ends lost 5 bases at V and 0 bases at J; junction bases unmatched: 6. The CDR3 spans 15 residues. The DNA for the CDR3 is TGTGCCAGCAGTCCACTAGGACAGGGCTCCTACGAGCAGTACTTC. It encodes CASSPLGQGSYEQYF.

This clone was counted a single time. The rearrangement uses TRBV28 and TRBJ2-1; a weak D match, TRBD1 (5 bases). V was cut by 3 bases and J by 7 bases, with 10 bases left in between. The CDR3 loop spans 13 amino acids. CDR1 and CDR2 from the germline V gene are MDHEN and SYDVKM. The CDR3 sequence: CASSFQGRNEQFF. The CDR3 bases are TGTGCCAGCAGTTTCCAGGGTAGGAATGAGCAGTTCTTC. Full variable domain (rest looked up from reference TRBV28 and TRBJ2-1): DVKVTQSSRYLVKRTGEKVFLECVQDMDHENMFWYRQDPGLGLRLIYFSYDVKMKEKGDIPEGYSVSREKKERFSLILESASTNQTSMYLCASSFQGRNEQFFGPGTRLTVL.

This sequence joins TRBV5-6 and TRBJ2-2, with 12 bases aligning to TRBD2. Germline trimming cut 3 bases from V and 4 bases from J; bases unmatched to any gene: 4. There are 16 residues in the CDR3. Germline CDR1 and CDR2: SGHDT and YYEEEE. The DNA for the CDR3 is TGTGCCAGCAGCTCCGGACTAGCGGGATTCACCGGGGAGCTGTTTTTT. Translation: CASSSGLAGFTGELFF.

The chain links TRBV19 to TRBJ2-1, with TRBD2 matching over 7 bases. The CDR3 extends over 13 amino acids. V trimming: 9 bases; J trimming: 2 bases; junction bases outside the gene matches: 4. Germline CDR1 reads LNHDA; CDR2 reads SQIVND (reference sequence). For the CDR3, the DNA is TGTGCCAGCCTAGCGGAGCCCTACAATGAGCAGTTCTTC. Translation gives CASLAEPYNEQFF.

The chain employs TRBV5-4 and TRBJ2-2; D is unresolved. This CDR3 has 14 residues. V gave up 0 bases and J gave up 5 bases, with 8 bases separating them. In germline, CDR1 is SGHNT, CDR2 YYREEE (reference sequence). The DNA of the CDR3 is TGTGCCAGCAGCTTGGGGCTCCTTACCGGGGAGCTGTTTTTT. It yields the protein CASSLGLLTGELFF.

CDR3 DNA sequence: TGTGCCAGCAGTTTGGACAGGGTTGGGAGTCAGCCCCAGCATTTT. Translated, it gives CASSLDRVGSQPQHF. The chain links TRBV2 to TRBJ1-5, with 8 bases lining up with TRBD1. Losses at the gene ends were 5 bases for V and 6 bases for J; bases not matched to a gene: 9. Per germline, CDR1 SNHLY and CDR2 FYNNEI. CDR3 length equals 15 residues.

The chain combines TRBV23-1 with TRBJ1-2, with TRBD1 as a possible D gene (6 bases). TRBV23-1 is identified as an open reading frame with a role that is uncertain. The CDR3 extends over 15 amino acids. The V gene lost 6 bases and the J gene lost 7 bases, with 21 bases spanning the gap. This CDR3 is CASSPPAGARRGYTF. The CDR3 nucleotides are TGCGCCAGCAGCCCCCCGGCAGGGGCACGTCGTGGCTACACCTTC.

The chain joins TRBV6-6 to TRBJ2-7; the match to TRBD2 covers 10 bases. Trimming took 4 bases from V and 5 from J; bases not matched to a gene: 11. The CDR3 loop spans 16 amino acids. Germline CDR1 and CDR2: MNHNY and SVGAGI (reference sequence). The CDR3 DNA reads TGTGCCAGCAGTTGGACCAGCGGGAGGGCCAGGAACGAGCAGTACTTC. It translates to CASSWTSGRARNEQYF.

This rearrangement joins TRBV10-2 to TRBJ2-3; D not certain. The CDR3 sequence is 14 residues long. The germline V and J ends were trimmed by 5 bases and 0 bases, with 9 bases remaining between them. The germline gives CDR1 WSHSY, CDR2 SAAADI. CDR3 sequence: CASSRGASTDTQYF. For the CDR3, the DNA is TGCGCCAGCAGTCGCGGAGCTAGCACAGATACGCAGTATTTT.

This rearrangement joins TRBV21-1 to TRBJ1-5. TRBV21-1 is shown as a pseudogene. The length of the CDR3 is 15 residues. The CDR3 protein is CASGRERPCNQPQHF. As DNA, the CDR3 is TGTGCCAGCGGTCGGGAGAGGCCGTGCAATCAGCCCCAGCATTTT.

The V call is TRBV6-6, the J call TRBJ2-5, with D perhaps TRBD1 (5 bases). Germline CDR1 MNHNY, CDR2 SVGAGI (reference sequence). The CDR3 spans 14 residues. V was clipped by 3 bases and J by 0 bases, with 8 bases between them. The CDR3: CASSYAGYQETQYF. CDR3 sequence (DNA): TGTGCCAGCAGTTATGCAGGGTACCAAGAGACCCAGTACTTC.

The chain joins TRBV6-5 to TRBJ1-5; D unresolved. Germline lookup yields CDR1 MNHEY and CDR2 SVGAGI. With 7 bases removed from V and 7 bases from J, the gap between germline ends came to 20 bases. There are 15 residues in the CDR3. In nucleotides, the CDR3 is TGTGCCAGCAAAACCTGGGCCGGGGAAAGCCAGCCCCAGCATTTT. Translating it yields CASKTWAGESQPQHF.

The chain links TRBV7-2 to TRBJ2-5; TRBD2 aligns across 10 bases. The V gene end was trimmed by 4 bases and the J gene end by 4 bases; junction bases not matched to a gene: 9. This CDR3 has 16 amino acids. Looked up from germline, CDR1 is SGHTA and CDR2 is FQGNSA. CDR3 residues: CASSWLERGGGETQYF. As DNA, the CDR3 is TGTGCCAGCAGCTGGCTCGAGCGGGGGGGCGGAGAGACCCAGTACTTC.

This sequence joins TRBV2 and TRBJ1-1; TRBD1 agrees at 8 bases. Losses at the gene ends were 6 bases for V and 4 bases for J; bases not matched to a gene: 7. Germline loops: CDR1 SNHLY, CDR2 FYNNEI. This CDR3 region has 14 residues. The CDR3: CASRGTTGGTEAFF. In nucleotides, the CDR3 is TGTGCCAGCAGGGGAACTACAGGGGGCACTGAAGCTTTCTTT.

The V and J genes are TRBV7-2 and TRBJ1-3, with 8 bases lining up with TRBD1. The CDR3 totals 16 residues. Trimming took 3 bases from V and 1 from J; bases not matched to a gene: 5. The germline gives CDR1 SGHTA, CDR2 FQGNSA. CDR3 sequence (DNA): TGTGCCAGCAGCTTGACAGGGGTCACGTCTGGAAACACCATATATTTT. The encoded protein is CASSLTGVTSGNTIYF.

CDR3 residues: CASSLAAGGSTDTQYF. The DNA for the CDR3 is TGTGCCAGCAGCTTGGCTGCAGGGGGGAGCACAGATACGCAGTATTTT. This chain joins TRBV5-5 and TRBJ2-3; maybe TRBD1 (7 bases). Trimming cost V 0 bases and J 0 bases, with 11 bases left between them. CDR3 size: 16 residues. Germline loops: CDR1 SGHKS, CDR2 YYEKEE (reference sequence).

This sequence joins TRBV7-2 and TRBJ1-5; D unresolved. Germline lookup yields CDR1 SGHTA and CDR2 FQGNSA. The germline V and J ends were trimmed by 4 bases and 7 bases, with 11 bases remaining between them. This CDR3 has 13 amino acids. CDR3 protein: CASSSQEEQPQHF. The CDR3, as DNA: TGTGCCAGCAGCTCTCAGGAGGAACAGCCCCAGCATTTT.